This T cell receptor (beta chain) was documented in a study of blood T cell repertoires in COVID-19. Looking at the study overall: The United States, Italy and Spain were the sources of the acute and convalescent COVID-19 samples. PBMCs, B-cell-depleted T cells, or T cells were the source of the cDNA or gDNA that made up the material.

In the authors' workflow: Quantification of nucleated cells was approximated via reference gene primer amplification. The method was immunoSEQ multiplex PCR; TCRdb's version includes in-frame clones alone and lacks a portion of them. That table furnishes V, J and clone size, whereas the DNA furnished D and trimming. The data show approximately 100,000 clones, approximately 80% seen once. The material sequenced was peripheral blood. This receptor was identified in an older woman with acute or convalescent COVID-19.

The CDR3 here is CSASYSGKDTQYF. CDR3 in DNA: TGCAGTGCTAGTTATAGCGGAAAAGATACGCAGTATTTT. The chain has TRBV20-1 and TRBJ2-3; tentative D call: TRBD2 (6 bases). Germline V lookup: CDR1 DFQATT, CDR2 SNEGSKA (reference sequence). The ends were cut back, 3 bases at V and 5 bases at J, with 12 bases in the middle. CDR3 size: 13 residues.